These 20 T cell receptor beta chains were sequenced from one sample in a study of beta chain features in type 1 diabetes. The antigens these receptors bind are not known. The study, taken as a whole, reports: Moderate but significant shortening of TCRB CDR3s was recorded in all four CD4+ subsets from Type 1 diabetes patients.

Expressed TCRB transcripts were sequenced, since all the RNA that had been isolated was reverse transcribed. The repertoire was sequenced with immunoSEQ multiplex PCR; TCRdb's copy has only in-frame clones and lacks some. This table holds 250,000 to 300,000 clones, 14% found once. The specimen was naive CD4+ T cells from blood. Receptors were obtained from a man aged 25-45 years with type 1 diabetes.

This clone was counted only a few times. This sequence joins TRBV7-3 and TRBJ2-2; TRBD1 matches at 9 bases. J gave up 4 bases and V 8 bases, and 11 bases lay outside the gene matches. Germline values: CDR1 SGHTA, CDR2 FQGTGA. CDR3 length: 16 amino acids. CDR3: CASSMWGQGVTGELFF. The DNA for the CDR3 is TGTGCCAGCTCAATGTGGGGACAGGGAGTCACCGGGGAGCTGTTTTTT.

This clone showed up just a few times. Mismatch with germline at one junction end may stem from a read error. The CDR3 DNA is TGTGCCACCAGCCCCGTCGAGAACTATGGCTACACCTTC. Translation: CATSPVENYGYTF. This chain joins TRBV9 and TRBJ1-2; D is uncertain. Germline V CDR1 and CDR2: SGDLS, YYNGEE. This CDR3 region has 13 residues.

This clone was found a few times. CDR3 loop: CASSGGAFGDQPQHF. The CDR3 DNA is TGTGCCAGCAGCGGCGGGGCTTTCGGAGATCAGCCCCAGCATTTT. The chain joins TRBV7-9 to TRBJ1-5, with D perhaps TRBD1 (5 bases). The CDR3 has 15 residues. Germline V CDR1 and CDR2: SEHNR, FQNEAQ (reference sequence). Trimming took 5 bases from V and 5 from J, leaving 16 bases between them.

V gene TRBV28 combines with J gene TRBJ2-5; 8 nucleotides align to TRBD2. Germline CDR1 is MDHEN and CDR2 is SYDVKM. The CDR3 runs to 14 residues. V was clipped by 6 bases and J by 7 bases; unmatched bases: 10. As DNA, the CDR3 is TGTGCCAGCAGGTCCCTAGCGGCGGGGGGGACCCAGTACTTC. It encodes CASRSLAAGGTQYF.

The rearrangement uses TRBV7-2 and TRBJ1-1; 7 nucleotides match TRBD1. Per the germline V gene, CDR1 is SGHTA and CDR2 is FQGNSA. V lost 5 bases, J lost 4 bases, and 7 bases stayed unmatched. The CDR3 is 14 residues long. CDR3 protein: CASSADREGTEAFF. CDR3 in DNA: TGTGCCAGCAGCGCCGACAGGGAAGGCACTGAAGCTTTCTTT.

This clone was found a few times. The genes are TRBV30 and TRBJ2-1; 9 bases line up with TRBD2. The CDR3 extends over 15 amino acids. CDR1 GTSNPN and CDR2 SVGIG come from the germline V gene (reference sequence). V lost 2 bases to trimming and J lost 7 bases; unmatched junction nucleotides: 9. The CDR3 loop is CAWSSTGTSFNEQFF. The DNA for the CDR3 is TGTGCCTGGAGTTCCACCGGGACTAGCTTTAATGAGCAGTTCTTC.

The chain employs TRBV7-9 and TRBJ1-1; perhaps TRBD1 as D (6 bases). From germline, CDR1 is SEHNR and CDR2 FQNEAQ (reference sequence). V was trimmed by 3 bases and J by 6 bases, leaving 11 bases between them. The CDR3 covers 13 residues. CDR3 nucleotides: TGTGCCAGCAGCTTTCGGACAGACCCTGAAGCTTTCTTT. Translating gives CASSFRTDPEAFF.

J is TRBJ1-4 and V is TRBV19; TRBD1 agrees at 8 bases. The CDR3 loop spans 14 amino acids. Trimming cost V 6 bases and J 5 bases; bases outside gene matches: 5. Germline V gives CDR1 LNHDA, CDR2 SQIVND (reference sequence). The CDR3 spells CASRRQGQNEKLFF. The CDR3 nucleotides read TGTGCCAGTAGAAGACAGGGGCAGAATGAAAAACTGTTTTTT.

The genes are TRBV9 and TRBJ1-1, with 8 bases lining up with TRBD1. The CDR3 is 16 amino acids. Germline loops: CDR1 SGDLS, CDR2 YYNGEE. V trimming: 4 bases; J trimming: 2 bases; junction bases outside the gene matches: 10. Here the CDR3 reads CASSFGQGRYNTEAFF. The DNA of the CDR3 is TGTGCCAGCAGCTTCGGACAGGGACGGTATAACACTGAAGCTTTCTTT.

The V call is TRBV5-1, the J call TRBJ2-5; a weak D match, TRBD2 (5 bases). The length of the CDR3 is 13 residues. Germline CDR1 is SGHRS and CDR2 is YFSETQ. V lost 0 bases and J lost 3, with 6 bases in between. CDR3 in amino acids: CASSLAGKETQYF. CDR3 sequence (DNA): TGCGCCAGCAGCTTGGCGGGGAAAGAGACCCAGTACTTC.

This clone was detected only a few times. The chain couples TRBV27 to TRBJ2-7, with 7 bases matching TRBD1. CDR1 is MNHEY and CDR2 is SMNVEV in the germline V gene (reference sequence). V shed 3 bases and J 3 bases; nucleotides not matched to a gene: 2. This CDR3 has 13 residues. The CDR3 bases are TGTGCCAGCAGTTTGTACAGGGGCTACGAGCAGTACTTC. Translated, it gives CASSLYRGYEQYF.

Written as DNA, the CDR3 is TGTGCCAGCAGTTGGACTAGCGGCATCTACTTC. It yields the protein CASSWTSGIYF. This sequence joins TRBV28 and TRBJ2-5, with 10 nucleotides matching TRBD2. After removal of 4 bases from V and 14 bases from J, the junction contained 4 bases not matched to a gene. The V gene's germline CDR1 is MDHEN and CDR2 SYDVKM. CDR3 length: 11 residues.

Only a few counts were recorded for this clone. The chain joins TRBV19 to TRBJ2-1; 7 nucleotides align to TRBD2. V was clipped by 9 bases and J by 9 bases; unmatched bases: 17. The CDR3 loop spans 15 amino acids. Per the germline V gene, CDR1 is LNHDA and CDR2 is SQIVND (reference sequence). The CDR3 coding sequence is TGTGCCAGCACTCGGTCCAGCGGGACCGCAGGTGAGCAGTTCTTC. It is translated as CASTRSSGTAGEQFF.

This clone was seen a few times. The rearrangement joins TRBV5-6 to TRBJ2-5; D unresolved. In germline, CDR1 is SGHDT, CDR2 YYEEEE. This CDR3 region has 14 residues. The ends were cut back, 1 base at V and 0 bases at J, with 7 bases in the middle. The CDR3 loop reads CASSLFGDQETQYF. Written as DNA, the CDR3 is TGTGCCAGCAGCTTGTTCGGAGACCAAGAGACCCAGTACTTC. Full variable domain (rest looked up from reference TRBV5-6 and TRBJ2-5): DAGVTQSPTHLIKTRGQQVTLRCSPKSGHDTVSWYQQALGQGPQFIFQYYEEEERQRGNFPDRFSGHQFPNYSSELNVNALLLGDSALYLCASSLFGDQETQYFGPGTRLLVL.

The DNA of the CDR3 is TGTGCCAGCAGCTCTCCGGGACTAAACTACGAGCAGTACTTC. Translated: CASSSPGLNYEQYF. V is TRBV28 and J is TRBJ2-7, with TRBD2 matching 7 bases. With V trimmed by 6 bases and J by 3 bases, 8 bases remained unmatched. Germline CDR1 is MDHEN and CDR2 is SYDVKM. The CDR3 contains 14 residues.

This clone was detected only once. V and J are TRBV5-1 and TRBJ2-7; 8 bases line up with TRBD2. J lost 4 bases, V lost 4 bases, and 10 bases had no gene match. Germline lookup yields CDR1 SGHRS and CDR2 YFSETQ. This CDR3 is 15 amino acids long. Written as DNA, the CDR3 is TGCGCCAGCAGCACCCAAGCGGGAGTACCGTACGAGCAGTACTTC. Amino acids: CASSTQAGVPYEQYF.

The CDR3 protein is CASTGREAGNEQFF. DNA of the CDR3: TGTGCCAGCACAGGGCGGGAGGCCGGGAATGAGCAGTTCTTC. The chain couples TRBV5-4 to TRBJ2-1; 8 bases are shared with TRBD2. Per germline, CDR1 SGHNT and CDR2 YYREEE (reference sequence). The CDR3 is 14 residues long. Trimming cost V 6 bases and J 7 bases; bases outside gene matches: 9.

V and J are TRBV4-2 and TRBJ1-5; unclear D gene. Between the trimmed V and J ends, which lost 4 bases and 1 base, there was a span of 23 bases. The germline gives CDR1 LGHNA, CDR2 YNFKEQ. The CDR3 loop spans 19 amino acids. The CDR3: CASSPPMGRLRTSNQPQHF. The CDR3 DNA follows: TGTGCCAGCAGCCCACCAATGGGGAGACTACGAACCAGCAATCAGCCCCAGCATTTT.

The chain couples TRBV7-9 to TRBJ1-1, with 7 bases fitting TRBD1. Germline CDR1 and CDR2: SEHNR and FQNEAQ (reference sequence). This CDR3 contains 15 residues. The J segment lost 4 bases and the V segment lost 2 bases, leaving 7 bases of the junction unmatched. DNA for the CDR3: TGTGCCAGCAGCTTACGTTCACAGGGGTCCACTGAAGCTTTCTTT. Amino acid sequence: CASSLRSQGSTEAFF.

The CDR3 sequence: CASSRGLAGEETQYF. Here the CDR3 DNA reads TGTGCCAGCAGCCGGGGACTAGCGGGGGAAGAGACCCAGTACTTC. The V gene is TRBV9, the J gene TRBJ2-5, with 14 bases aligning to TRBD2. V was pared by 4 bases and J by 3 bases, with 2 bases of the junction left unmatched. The length of the CDR3 is 15 residues. Germline V gives CDR1 SGDLS, CDR2 YYNGEE.